These 25 T cell receptor beta chains originate from one sample sequenced in a study of T cell responses to AZD1222 COVID-19 vaccine. Only in-frame clones appear in the TCRdb table, and some are missing; sequencing was by immunoSEQ multiplex PCR. The table lists some 140,000 clones, about nine tenths of them singletons. Source: peripheral blood, taken on day 0 of AZD1222 vaccination. These receptors were taken from an adult in good health.

This clone has only one observation. V is TRBV18 and J is TRBJ1-3, with TRBD1 matching over 7 bases. This CDR3 region has 15 residues. Trimming took 5 bases from V and 0 from J; bases not matched to a gene: 4. Germline lookup yields CDR1 KGHSH and CDR2 LQKENI. CDR3 sequence reads: CASSSSGGSGNTIYF. The CDR3 nucleotides read TGTGCCAGCTCATCCTCAGGGGGCTCTGGAAACACCATATATTTT.

The chain recombines TRBV6-5 with TRBJ2-7; 8 nucleotides align to TRBD1. This CDR3 contains 14 residues. Trimming cost V 6 bases and J 4 bases; bases outside gene matches: 8. Germline CDR1 MNHEY, CDR2 SVGAGI. In DNA form, the CDR3 reads TGTGCCAGCAGGGGGACAGGTGGACCTTACGAGCAGTACTTC. Its translation is CASRGTGGPYEQYF.

The J gene is TRBJ2-7, the V gene TRBV19; D is possibly TRBD2 (5 bases). Germline CDR1 reads LNHDA; CDR2 reads SQIVND (reference sequence). The CDR3 contains 12 residues. With 1 base removed from V and 8 bases from J, the gap between germline ends came to 9 bases. As DNA, the CDR3 is TGTGCCAGTAGTATAGGAGGGCTCCAGCAGTACTTC. Translation gives CASSIGGLQQYF.

The chain has TRBV27 and TRBJ1-2; the D is unclear. Trimming took 6 bases from V and 4 from J, leaving 18 bases between them. The length of the CDR3 is 15 residues. The germline V gene has CDR1 MNHEY and CDR2 SMNVEV (reference sequence). The CDR3: CASSPVSVRPYGYTF. The CDR3 DNA reads TGTGCCAGCAGCCCCGTTTCTGTGAGGCCCTATGGCTACACCTTC.

V is TRBV6-5 and J is TRBJ2-7, with D maybe TRBD1 (6 bases). This CDR3 is 13 amino acids long. Germline V gives CDR1 MNHEY, CDR2 SVGAGI. The V and J ends lost 8 bases and 1 base respectively, with 12 bases between them. CDR3 residues: CASCGQYSYEQYF. Written as DNA, the CDR3 is TGTGCCAGCTGCGGACAGTATTCCTACGAGCAGTACTTC.

This clone has just one count. The V and J genes are TRBV13 and TRBJ1-1, with D possibly TRBD1 on 6 matching bases. The length of the CDR3 is 15 residues. The ends were cut back, 5 bases at V and 4 bases at J, with 17 bases in the middle. Germline assignment: CDR1 PRHDT and CDR2 FYEKMQ (reference sequence). CDR3 protein: CASSILQGPRTEAFF. Here the CDR3 DNA reads TGTGCCAGCAGCATTCTGCAGGGGCCGCGCACTGAAGCTTTCTTT. The full variable domain, its missing parts supplied by reference TRBV13 and TRBJ1-1, is AAGVIQSPRHLIKEKRETATLKCYPIPRHDTVYWYQQGPGQDPQFLISFYEKMQSDKGSIPDRFSAQQFSDYHSELNMSSLELGDSALYFCASSILQGPRTEAFFGQGTRLTVV.

This chain joins TRBV6-1 and TRBJ1-5, with D tentatively TRBD1 (5 bases). In germline, CDR1 is MNHNS, CDR2 SASEGT. V dropped 7 bases and J dropped 5 bases, with 18 bases sitting between them. This CDR3 comprises 15 residues. The CDR3 sequence is CASTGQASRHQPQHF. The CDR3 bases are TGTGCCAGCACAGGGCAGGCCTCACGCCATCAGCCCCAGCATTTT.

This chain connects TRBV2 to TRBJ1-1; 7 nucleotides agree with TRBD1. The CDR3 loop spans 16 amino acids. Trimming at V came to 6 bases and at J to 3 bases, leaving 13 bases not matched to a gene. From germline, CDR1 is SNHLY and CDR2 FYNNEI. CDR3 in amino acids: CASSAGTVLLDTEAFF. DNA of the CDR3: TGTGCCAGCAGCGCCGGGACAGTACTCTTGGACACTGAAGCTTTCTTT. The whole variable domain, remainder taken from reference TRBV2 and TRBJ1-1, is EPEVTQTPSHQVTQMGQEVILRCVPISNHLYFYWYRQILGQKVEFLVSFYNNEISEKSEIFDDQFSVERPDGSNFTLKIRSTKLEDSAMYFCASSAGTVLLDTEAFFGQGTRLTVV.

The chain links TRBV5-8 to TRBJ1-1; tentatively, D is TRBD1 (5 bases). Germline assignment: CDR1 SGHTS and CDR2 YDEGEE. Deletions cut 2 bases from V and 12 bases from J, with 17 bases between. The CDR3 covers 13 residues. CDR3 residues: CASSFSQAGRSFF. The CDR3 DNA reads TGTGCCAGCAGCTTTAGCCAGGCAGGGCGGTCTTTCTTT.

This chain uses TRBV6-5 with TRBJ1-5; 9 bases fit TRBD1. The CDR3 runs to 15 residues. CDR1 is MNHEY, CDR2 SVGAGI, per germline. Trimming took 5 bases from V and 5 from J; bases not matched to a gene: 7. The DNA of the CDR3 is TGTGCCAGCAGTCCAACCTGGACAGGGGATCAGCCCCAGCATTTT. This encodes CASSPTWTGDQPQHF.

This chain joins TRBV20-1 and TRBJ1-1; D ambiguous. Germline lookup yields CDR1 DFQATT and CDR2 SNEGSKA (reference sequence). This CDR3 has 11 residues. The V end lost 5 bases, the J end lost 1 base, and 5 bases lay between the germline ends. CDR3 in amino acids: CSARRNTEAFF. CDR3 nucleotide sequence: TGCAGTGCTCGCCGGAACACTGAAGCTTTCTTT.

This chain joins TRBV30 and TRBJ1-4; TRBD1 matches at 9 bases. Trimming removed 4 bases from V and 8 bases from J; junction bases left unmatched: 11. CDR1 and CDR2 (germline): GTSNPN, SVGIG (reference sequence). The CDR3 loop spans 15 amino acids. Here the CDR3 DNA reads TGTGCCTGGACCCCAGCCGGACAGGGGAGGGAAAAACTGTTTTTT. Translated: CAWTPAGQGREKLFF.

The V call is TRBV15, the J call TRBJ2-1; the D gene is possibly TRBD2 (5 bases). The CDR3 sequence is 13 residues long. Germline V gives CDR1 LNHNV, CDR2 YYDKDF (reference sequence). V lost 1 base to trimming and J lost 9 bases, with 10 bases between them. The CDR3 nucleotides read TGTGCCACCAGCAGAGCCCGGGGATCTGAGCAGTTCTTC. Residues: CATSRARGSEQFF.

The gene calls are TRBV5-4 and TRBJ2-5; 10 bases align to TRBD1. Unmatched junction bases numbered 11, after V lost 4 bases and J lost 5 bases. This CDR3 spans 16 amino acids. Germline V lookup: CDR1 SGHNT, CDR2 YYREEE (reference sequence). The CDR3 DNA is TGTGCCAGCAGCCCCGGACGACAGGGGGCTGTCGAGACCCAGTACTTC. Translation gives CASSPGRQGAVETQYF.

CDR3 residues: CASSIVGGTTYNEQFF. The CDR3 DNA reads as TGTGCCAGTAGTATAGTTGGCGGGACGACCTACAATGAGCAGTTCTTC. The genes are TRBV19 and TRBJ2-1; D possibly corresponds to TRBD2 (6 bases). Germline V gene lookup returns CDR1 LNHDA and CDR2 SQIVND (reference sequence). The CDR3 consists of 16 residues. The V gene lost 1 base and the J gene lost 2 bases, with 12 bases spanning the gap.

This clone has a single count. A read error may account for a junction end that differs from germline. This chain joins TRBV9 and TRBJ1-2; no clear D gene. The CDR3 sequence is 10 residues long. CDR1 is SGDLS, CDR2 YYNGEE, per germline. This CDR3 reads CASSPKRRAF. The CDR3 DNA is TGTGCCAGCAGCCCAAAGCGAAGGGCCTTC.

The chain links TRBV20-1 to TRBJ1-1, with 9 bases that match TRBD1. After removal of 4 bases from V and 11 bases from J, the junction contained 5 bases not matched to a gene. This CDR3 is built from 11 residues. Germline loops: CDR1 DFQATT, CDR2 SNEGSKA (reference sequence). The CDR3 DNA follows: TGCAGTGCTAAACAGGGGGCGATGGCTTTCTTT. The encoded protein is CSAKQGAMAFF.

This CDR3 is CASSQEGARGNTIYF. CDR3 DNA: TGCGCCAGCAGCCAAGAGGGGGCGCGGGGAAACACCATATATTTT. The chain combines TRBV4-3 with TRBJ1-3, with D perhaps TRBD1 (6 bases). Germline V lookup: CDR1 LGHNA, CDR2 YSLEER. The V end lost 0 bases, the J end lost 4 bases, and 10 bases lay between the germline ends. This CDR3 spans 15 amino acids.

The rearrangement uses TRBV5-1 and TRBJ2-6; possible D gene TRBD1, 6 bases. CDR1 is SGHRS, CDR2 YFSETQ, per germline. Trimming cost V 4 bases and J 2 bases, with 10 bases left between them. This CDR3 is 15 amino acids long. CDR3 DNA sequence: TGCGCCAGCAGCGTACAGGGAGCTGGGGCCAACGTCCTGACTTTC. Amino acids: CASSVQGAGANVLTF.

This chain links TRBV20-1 with TRBJ1-5; 8 bases map to TRBD1. Germline V CDR1 and CDR2: DFQATT, SNEGSKA (reference sequence). With V trimmed by 3 bases and J by 5 bases, 6 bases remained unmatched. The CDR3 contains 14 residues. The CDR3 DNA is TGCAGTGCTAGTAAGTCAGGGGGCTATCAGCCCCAGCATTTT. Protein: CSASKSGGYQPQHF.

V and J are TRBV6-5 and TRBJ1-2; no definite D call. The V gene lost 1 base and the J gene lost 7 bases, with 7 bases spanning the gap. The CDR3 length is 12 residues. The V gene's germline CDR1 is MNHEY and CDR2 SVGAGI. DNA for the CDR3: TGTGCCAGCAGTTACTTTGGCAGTGGCTACACCTTC. Translating it yields CASSYFGSGYTF.

The genes are TRBV19 and TRBJ1-5; D possibly corresponds to TRBD1 (6 bases). CDR3 length: 15 residues. The V and J ends lost 5 bases and 5 bases respectively, with 16 bases between them. The germline V gene has CDR1 LNHDA and CDR2 SQIVND (reference sequence). This CDR3 reads CASSRVRDIDQPQHF. In DNA form, the CDR3 reads TGTGCCAGTAGTCGGGTCCGGGACATAGATCAGCCCCAGCATTTT.

As concerns this clone: This sample includes further DNA sequences coding for the same CDR3. V is TRBV5-1 and J is TRBJ1-1; D is undetermined. This CDR3 has 14 amino acids. Germline CDR1 is SGHRS and CDR2 is YFSETQ. The V gene lost 2 bases and the J gene lost 1 base, with 9 bases spanning the gap. This chain's CDR3 is CASSFLSGNTEAFF. In nucleotides, the CDR3 is TGCGCCAGCAGCTTTCTTTCAGGGAACACTGAAGCTTTCTTT.

The chain recombines TRBV7-6 with TRBJ2-5; 8 bases fit TRBD1. Germline-derived CDR1 and CDR2 are SGHVS and FNYEAQ. This CDR3 spans 20 amino acids. The trim removed 1 base at V and 5 bases at J, leaving 21 bases unmatched. This CDR3 is CASSLGGRGPPTWGAETQYF. The CDR3 DNA reads as TGTGCCAGCAGCTTAGGGGGCAGGGGGCCTCCAACTTGGGGTGCGGAGACCCAGTACTTC.

The chain couples TRBV7-2 to TRBJ1-2; 7 nucleotides align to TRBD1. This CDR3 spans 13 amino acids. The trim removed 4 bases at V and 2 bases at J, leaving 1 base unmatched. Germline loops: CDR1 SGHTA, CDR2 FQGNSA. This CDR3 reads CASSWDRNYGYTF. In DNA, the CDR3 is TGTGCCAGCAGCTGGGACAGAAACTATGGCTACACCTTC.